This T cell receptor (beta chain) was observed in a study of cytomegalovirus exposure and HLA in healthy donors. General study findings and limits: Sequencing probably produced one cluster of sequence variants that were highly shared. Some 16,000 TCR beta sequences were associated with HLA alleles at 0.05 false discovery rate in a later analysis.

Germline V gene sequence: CDR1 SGDLS, CDR2 YYNGEE. This CDR3 contains 14 residues. V was clipped by 0 bases and J by 5 bases, with 11 bases between them. A note on this clone: Its antigen is unknown.

Use of 60 Vbeta and 13 Jbeta primers characterized the PCR. Clones were sequenced by immunoSEQ multiplex PCR, and TCRdb holds only the in-frame ones, with some missing. The data contain 150,000 to 200,000 clones, around 80% of them seen just once; the ten biggest clones take up roughly 4.5%. Sampled while nominally healthy, donors likely had unrecorded immune exposures. Sequences were obtained from PBMCs. This receptor was obtained from a woman aged 25 to 39 in good health and CMV-seropositive. J is TRBJ1-2 and V is TRBV9; D is unclear. The CDR3 sequence: CASSVVGGPYGYTF. The DNA for the CDR3 is TGTGCCAGCAGCGTAGTCGGCGGCCCGTATGGCTACACCTTC. Combining the CDR3 with reference TRBV9 and TRBJ1-2 gives the whole variable domain DSGVTQTPKHLITATGQRVTLRCSPRSGDLSVYWYQQSLDQGLQFLIQYYNGEERAKGNILERFSAQQFPDLHSELNLSSLELGDSALYFCASSVVGGPYGYTFGSGTRLTVV.